This entry lists 20 T cell receptor beta chains sequenced from one sample in a study of T cells in Graves' hyperthyroidism and ophthalmopathy. The CDR3 regions of TCR beta were amplified from RNA transcripts. The HTBI primer set served for first-round RT-PCR of the TCR CDR3. From the multiplex PCR reads, TCRdb called clonotypes with MiXCR, one entry per CDR3 protein. This table has some 600,000 distinct CDR3 sequences, approximately 44% appearing once. The specimen sequenced was peripheral blood or thyroid tissue (not recorded which). These receptors originate from a young woman with Graves' hyperthyroidism.

This clonotype was seen more than once but under ten times. This chain uses TRBV29-1 with TRBJ1-2, with 9 bases that match TRBD1. Germline assignment: CDR1 SQVTM and CDR2 ANQGSEA. V lost 3 bases to trimming and J lost 4 bases; unmatched junction nucleotides: 15. The CDR3 spans 17 residues. The CDR3 sequence is CSVDWNPGQGLGYGYTF. Here the CDR3 DNA reads TGCAGCGTTGATTGGAACCCGGGACAGGGATTAGGCTATGGCTACACCTTC.

This clonotype was observed many times. This chain links TRBV2 with TRBJ1-3, with D uncertain. The germline V gene has CDR1 SNHLY and CDR2 FYNNEI. V was clipped by 3 bases and J by 0 bases, with 12 bases between them. The CDR3 is 16 residues long. In DNA, the CDR3 is TGTGCCAGCAGTGAGAGCTTTGCGGTCTCTGGAAACACCATATATTTT. It yields the protein CASSESFAVSGNTIYF. The whole variable domain, filled in from reference TRBV2 and TRBJ1-3, reads EPEVTQTPSHQVTQMGQEVILRCVPISNHLYFYWYRQILGQKVEFLVSFYNNEISEKSEIFDDQFSVERPDGSNFTLKIRSTKLEDSAMYFCASSESFAVSGNTIYFGEGSWLTVV.

This clonotype was observed a single time. The genes are TRBV5-1 and TRBJ2-5; D may be TRBD1 or TRBD2 (5 bases each). V gave up 4 bases and J gave up 3 bases, with 16 bases separating them. Germline values: CDR1 SGHRS, CDR2 YFSETQ. CDR3 length equals 15 residues. The CDR3 bases are TGCGCCAGCAGCCCAGGGAGCATTGGTGAAGAGACCCAGTACTTC. Amino acid sequence: CASSPGSIGEETQYF.

In its sample, this clonotype was seen many times. The V gene is TRBV24-1, the J gene TRBJ1-1; weak D call: TRBD1 (5 bases). V lost 5 bases, J lost 7 bases, and 10 bases lay in between. The CDR3 contains 12 residues. Germline V gene lookup returns CDR1 KGHDR and CDR2 SFDVKD. In nucleotides, the CDR3 is TGTGCCACCAGTGGATTCGGGGGTGAAGCTTTCTTT. Translated, it gives CATSGFGGEAFF.

The chain uses TRBV4-1 and TRBJ2-7; 9 nucleotides agree with TRBD2. Germline CDR1 is MGHRA and CDR2 is YSYEKL. The length of the CDR3 is 14 residues. The J segment lost 2 bases and the V segment lost 3 bases, leaving 2 bases of the junction unmatched. The CDR3 loop is CASSHGGRAYEQYF. The CDR3 DNA sequence: TGCGCCAGCAGCCATGGCGGGAGGGCCTACGAGCAGTACTTC.

Ten or more counts support this clonotype. This chain joins TRBV10-3 and TRBJ2-5; D not certain. The germline V gene has CDR1 ENHRY and CDR2 SYGVKD. CDR3 size: 15 residues. The V gene lost 0 bases and the J gene lost 2 bases, with 10 bases spanning the gap. The CDR3 nucleotides are TGTGCCATCAGTGAGTCTATGACGGCGCAAGAGACCCAGTACTTC. Residues: CAISESMTAQETQYF.

This clonotype was observed a handful of times. This sequence joins TRBV9 and TRBJ1-3, with no clear D. The CDR3 consists of 17 residues. The germline V and J ends were trimmed by 0 bases and 4 bases, with 17 bases remaining between them. The germline CDR1 and CDR2 sequences are SGDLS and YYNGEE. CDR3 in amino acids: CASSVVSTPTYGNTIYF. CDR3 in DNA: TGTGCCAGCAGCGTAGTTTCAACCCCTACTTACGGAAACACCATATATTTT.

DNA for the CDR3: TGTGCCAGCAGCTTGGCCTCGGGGTACGGTGAAAAACTGTTTTTT. As protein: CASSLASGYGEKLFF. This chain joins TRBV14 and TRBJ1-4; D ambiguous. Germline CDR1 and CDR2: SGHDN and FVKESK. V was cut by 5 bases and J by 7 bases, with 17 bases left in between. The CDR3 spans 15 residues.

The V call is TRBV7-2, the J call TRBJ2-5, with unresolved D. The CDR3 contains 15 residues. CDR1 and CDR2 (germline): SGHTA, FQGNSA. V dropped 1 base and J dropped 2 bases, with 11 bases sitting between them. Here the CDR3 DNA reads TGTGCCAGCAGCTTAGGAGGATCTACACAAGAGACCCAGTACTTC. This encodes CASSLGGSTQETQYF.

As regards this clonotype: A junction boundary mismatches the germline segment, possibly from a read error. The V and J genes are TRBV5-1 and TRBJ1-3; D is unclear. Germline CDR1 and CDR2: SGHRS and YFSETQ. The CDR3 spans 15 residues. CDR3 amino acids: CASSLAAYTGNTTYF. The CDR3 DNA reads TGCGCCAGCAGCTTGGCAGCATATACTGGAAACACCACATATTTT.

This clonotype was seen many times. This chain links TRBV20-1 with TRBJ2-6; no reliable D call. The CDR3 extends over 13 amino acids. Between the trimmed V and J ends, which lost 5 bases and 2 bases, there was a span of 7 bases. Germline CDR1 is DFQATT and CDR2 is SNEGSKA (reference sequence). CDR3 residues: CSAPPPGANVLTF. The DNA for the CDR3 is TGCAGTGCTCCCCCCCCTGGGGCCAACGTCCTGACTTTC.

The sample holds many counts of this clonotype. This rearrangement joins TRBV15 to TRBJ1-2, with 8 bases fitting TRBD1. CDR1 and CDR2 (germline): LNHNV, YYDKDF (reference sequence). The CDR3 consists of 13 residues. The J segment lost 0 bases and the V segment lost 8 bases, leaving 2 bases of the junction unmatched. CDR3 nucleotides: TGTGCCACCGGGGACAGGACTAACTATGGCTACACCTTC. Amino acids: CATGDRTNYGYTF. The whole variable domain, remainder taken from reference TRBV15 and TRBJ1-2, is DAMVIQNPRYQVTQFGKPVTLSCSQTLNHNVMYWYQQKSSQAPKLLFHYYDKDFNNEADTPDNFQSRRPNTSFCFLDIRSPGLGDTAMYLCATGDRTNYGYTFGSGTRLTVV.

The rearrangement joins TRBV13 to TRBJ1-5; D is undetermined. The ends were cut back, 0 bases at V and 0 bases at J, with 6 bases in the middle. This CDR3 contains 15 residues. In germline, CDR1 is PRHDT, CDR2 FYEKMQ (reference sequence). The CDR3 DNA is TGTGCCAGCAGCTTAGGGGTTCCTAGCAATCAGCCCCAGCATTTT. Protein: CASSLGVPSNQPQHF.

In its sample, this clonotype was seen many times. This chain uses TRBV2 with TRBJ1-6; TRBD1 matches 10 bases. CDR1 and CDR2 from the germline V gene are SNHLY and FYNNEI. V trimming: 6 bases; J trimming: 9 bases; junction bases outside the gene matches: 5. The CDR3 has 14 residues. CDR3 coding DNA: TGTGCCAGCAGGACAGGGGGCTCGTTTTCACCCCTCCACTTT. Translated: CASRTGGSFSPLHF.

As for this clonotype: A far larger clone is just one base off, so this is likely a read error. The chain is built from TRBV2 and TRBJ2-7; D is ambiguous. The V gene's germline CDR1 is SNHLY and CDR2 FYNNEI. V lost 5 bases and J lost 3, with 8 bases in between. This CDR3 spans 12 amino acids. The CDR3 nucleotides read TGTGCCAGCAGTTTAGTACTCTACGAGCAGTACTTC. Translation gives CASSLVLYEQYF.

The sample holds many counts of this clonotype. This chain links TRBV2 with TRBJ1-5; D might be TRBD1 (5 bases). In germline, CDR1 is SNHLY, CDR2 FYNNEI. Trimming removed 7 bases at V and 7 bases at J, with 14 bases between. This CDR3 contains 13 residues. The CDR3 DNA reads as TGTGCCAGCACGGGCCAGGGCGGACAGCCCCAGCATTTT. It is translated as CASTGQGGQPQHF.

This clonotype was seen only once. The rearrangement joins TRBV10-3 to TRBJ1-4; D is uncertain. Deletions cut 11 bases from V and 8 bases from J, with 18 bases between. The CDR3 has 13 amino acids. From germline, CDR1 is ENHRY and CDR2 SYGVKD. CDR3 sequence (DNA): TGTGCCTCAAGGAACGGGGTGGTGGAAAAACTGTTTTTT. Its translation is CASRNGVVEKLFF.

This clonotype was seen only a few times. The junction and the germline gene differ at one end; a read error may be behind it. The chain joins TRBV24-1 to TRBJ2-5; D remains unclear. This CDR3 contains 18 residues. Germline V gene data show CDR1 as KGHDR and CDR2 as SFDVKD. The CDR3 nucleotides read TGTGCCACCAGTGATCAAAACCCCTCCTTTGGAAGTCAAGAGGCCCAGTACTTC. This codes for CATSDQNPSFGSQEAQYF.

This clonotype was seen at least ten times. The V gene is TRBV10-3, the J gene TRBJ1-3; unclear D gene. Trimming took 7 bases from V and 0 from J, leaving 7 bases between them. The germline V gene has CDR1 ENHRY and CDR2 SYGVKD. The CDR3 totals 13 residues. Here the CDR3 DNA reads TGTGCCATCAAACCAAGCTCTGGAAACACCATATATTTT. It codes for CAIKPSSGNTIYF.

This clonotype has just one count. The chain uses TRBV2 and TRBJ2-7; possible D gene TRBD2, 5 bases. CDR3 length: 15 residues. V was clipped by 3 bases and J by 7 bases, with 19 bases between them. Per the germline V gene, CDR1 is SNHLY and CDR2 is FYNNEI. DNA of the CDR3: TGTGCCAGCAGTGACGGGGAAATGAACACTGAAGAGCAGTACTTC. This translates into CASSDGEMNTEEQYF.